The clone carrying this T cell receptor beta chain has only a few counts. These data originate in a study of patients and donors after allogeneic stem cell transplantation. CDR3 length equals 16 residues. The V segment lost 5 bases and the J segment 3 bases; nucleotides outside the gene matches: 9. TCRdb called the RT-PCR reads again in MiXCR, with one record for every CDR3 protein. The sample holds roughly 180,000 distinct CDR3 sequences, roughly 40% seen once. This sequence joins TRBV12-3 or TRBV12-4 and TRBJ2-2, with 7 bases identical to TRBD1. Sequenced: blood, either unsorted or a sorted T cell fraction (not recorded which). The sequence derives from a human donor who was either an allogeneic HSCT recipient or a stem cell or donor lymphocyte infusion donor (not recorded which). It is not recorded whose cells these are; they may come from a transplant donor. This chain's CDR3 is CASSHVTGDHTGELFF. The CDR3 nucleotides are TGTGCCAGCAGTCATGTTACAGGGGATCACACCGGGGAGCTGTTTTTT.